This is a list of T cell receptor beta chains from one sample in a study of cytomegalovirus exposure and HLA in healthy donors. Generated by immunoSEQ multiplex PCR, the TCRdb table keeps only in-frame clones and is missing some. The sample lists some 130,000 clones; around 80% were seen once. Sequenced sample: PBMCs. Source of these receptors: a male donor in good health and CMV-seropositive. CDR3s include the opening cysteine and the closing phenylalanine or tryptophan. Each record gives: D gene, J gene, clone size, V gene, CDR3 DNA, CDR3 protein. D genes are given only for firm matches. Some rows have no size entry. The others give once, few or many, or a class for an expanded clone.

d_call: TRBD1; j_call: TRBJ2-7; clone_size: -; v_call: TRBV6-5; cdr3_nt: TGTGCCAGCAGACTGGGACAGGGGCTTTTCTACGAGCAGTACTTC; cdr3_aa: CASRLGQGLFYEQYF
d_call: -; j_call: TRBJ2-2; clone_size: once; v_call: TRBV15; cdr3_nt: TGTGCCACCAGCAGATCATCCGGGACTCCCTCGGGGGACGGGGAGCTGTTTTTT; cdr3_aa: CATSRSSGTPSGDGELFF
d_call: -; j_call: TRBJ1-5; clone_size: -; v_call: TRBV4-1; cdr3_nt: TGCGCCAGCAGTCCGGGGACTCCATGGAATCAGCCCCAGCATTTT; cdr3_aa: CASSPGTPWNQPQHF
d_call: -; j_call: TRBJ1-1; clone_size: -; v_call: TRBV5-1; cdr3_nt: TGCGCCAGCAGCTTGGTTGGGCAGGGGAACACTGAAGCTTTCTTT; cdr3_aa: CASSLVGQGNTEAFF
d_call: TRBD1; j_call: TRBJ2-7; clone_size: few; v_call: TRBV7-9; cdr3_nt: TGTGCCAGCAGCTCCCTTAGGGGGCGAGGGACCTACGAGCAGTACTTC; cdr3_aa: CASSSLRGRGTYEQYF
d_call: TRBD1; j_call: TRBJ2-7; clone_size: -; v_call: TRBV5-1; cdr3_nt: TGCGCCAGCAGCTTCGGTCTGGGACAGGGGTTTGAGGAGCAGTACTTC; cdr3_aa: CASSFGLGQGFEEQYF
d_call: -; j_call: TRBJ2-1; clone_size: -; v_call: TRBV6-6; cdr3_nt: TGTGCCAGCAGTTATAGACAGAGCTCCTACAATGAGCAGTTCTTC; cdr3_aa: CASSYRQSSYNEQFF
d_call: -; j_call: TRBJ1-1; clone_size: -; v_call: TRBV25-1; cdr3_nt: TGTGCCAGCAGTCACAATTCGTGGAGGTTGAGGGAAGCTTTCTTT; cdr3_aa: CASSHNSWRLREAFF
d_call: -; j_call: TRBJ1-1; clone_size: -; v_call: TRBV9; cdr3_nt: TGTGCCAGCAGCGTGTCGGGTTTGACCGAAGCTTTCTTT; cdr3_aa: CASSVSGLTEAFF
d_call: TRBD2; j_call: TRBJ2-5; clone_size: -; v_call: TRBV10-3; cdr3_nt: TGTGCCATCAGACCCGGAGAAGCGGGAGTGGGAGAGACCCAGTACTTC; cdr3_aa: CAIRPGEAGVGETQYF
d_call: TRBD2; j_call: TRBJ2-7; clone_size: -; v_call: TRBV4-3; cdr3_nt: TGCGCCAGCAGCCAAGATGGGCTAGCGGGGAGAATCTACGAGCAGTACTTC; cdr3_aa: CASSQDGLAGRIYEQYF
d_call: -; j_call: TRBJ2-7; clone_size: -; v_call: TRBV6-5; cdr3_nt: TGTGCCAGCAGTTACGGGGCAGGCGTGGAAGCGTACGAGCAGTACTTC; cdr3_aa: CASSYGAGVEAYEQYF
d_call: TRBD2; j_call: TRBJ2-2; clone_size: -; v_call: TRBV27; cdr3_nt: TGTGCCAGCAGTTTTGACGGAAGGCGGGGGGCCAACACCGGGGAGCTGTTTTTT; cdr3_aa: CASSFDGRRGANTGELFF
d_call: TRBD1; j_call: TRBJ2-3; clone_size: -; v_call: TRBV9; cdr3_nt: TGTGCCAGCAGCTCAGGGAGGACAGGGGGCGGAATGGCATCAGATACGCAGTATTTT; cdr3_aa: CASSSGRTGGGMASDTQYF
d_call: TRBD1; j_call: TRBJ1-1; clone_size: -; v_call: TRBV19; cdr3_nt: TGTGCCAGTAGTACCGGGACAGACTTCTCGGCCGAAGCTTTCTTT; cdr3_aa: CASSTGTDFSAEAFF
d_call: -; j_call: TRBJ2-1; clone_size: -; v_call: TRBV11-3; cdr3_nt: TGTGCCAGCAGCTGGGACGGGAGACCGCTTGAGCAGTTCTTC; cdr3_aa: CASSWDGRPLEQFF
d_call: -; j_call: TRBJ1-4; clone_size: -; v_call: TRBV7-9; cdr3_nt: TGTGCCAGCAGCTTACCGGACAGCCTTAATGAAAAACTGTTTTTT; cdr3_aa: CASSLPDSLNEKLFF
d_call: TRBD2; j_call: TRBJ2-7; clone_size: -; v_call: TRBV19; cdr3_nt: TGTGCCAGTAGTACAAGCGGGAGCTCCTACGAGCAGTACTTC; cdr3_aa: CASSTSGSSYEQYF
d_call: -; j_call: TRBJ2-7; clone_size: -; v_call: TRBV27; cdr3_nt: TGTGCCAGCCGAGGAGGAGCCTACGAGCAGTACTTC; cdr3_aa: CASRGGAYEQYF
d_call: -; j_call: TRBJ2-7; clone_size: -; v_call: TRBV6-5; cdr3_nt: TGTGCCAGCAGTTACTCAGCAGGGGATGCCTACGAGCAGTACTTC; cdr3_aa: CASSYSAGDAYEQYF
d_call: TRBD2; j_call: TRBJ2-3; clone_size: -; v_call: TRBV4-2; cdr3_nt: TGTGCCAGCAGCCAAGTGGGAGCGGGGGGAAGCACAGATACGCAGTATTTT; cdr3_aa: CASSQVGAGGSTDTQYF
d_call: -; j_call: TRBJ2-6; clone_size: few; v_call: TRBV27; cdr3_nt: TGTGCCAGCAGACACAGCTCTGGGGCCAACGTCCTGACTTTC; cdr3_aa: CASRHSSGANVLTF
d_call: -; j_call: TRBJ2-6; clone_size: -; v_call: TRBV6-5; cdr3_nt: TGTGCCAGCAGTTACTGGGGGCCTGGGGCCAACGTCCTGACTTTC; cdr3_aa: CASSYWGPGANVLTF
d_call: -; j_call: TRBJ2-3; clone_size: -; v_call: TRBV19; cdr3_nt: TGTGCCAGTAGTTGGGGGGCAGATACGCAGTATTTT; cdr3_aa: CASSWGADTQYF
d_call: -; j_call: TRBJ2-2; clone_size: once; v_call: TRBV28; cdr3_nt: TGTGCCAGCAGCCCCACAGGGAACACCGGGGAGCTGTTTTTT; cdr3_aa: CASSPTGNTGELFF
d_call: -; j_call: TRBJ2-5; clone_size: -; v_call: TRBV6-5; cdr3_nt: TGTGCCAGCAGACGGGCCGGGACAATCCAAGAGACCCAGTACTTC; cdr3_aa: CASRRAGTIQETQYF
d_call: TRBD1; j_call: TRBJ2-3; clone_size: -; v_call: TRBV4-3; cdr3_nt: TGCGCCAGCAGCCAAGCGCAGGGGGTAAACACAGATACGCAGTATTTT; cdr3_aa: CASSQAQGVNTDTQYF
d_call: -; j_call: TRBJ1-6; clone_size: -; v_call: TRBV12-5; cdr3_nt: TGTGCTAGTGGTTTGGCCCTCTCCCAGGGTAAAGGGTCACCCCTCCACTTT; cdr3_aa: CASGLALSQGKGSPLHF
d_call: TRBD1; j_call: TRBJ1-5; clone_size: once; v_call: TRBV10-3; cdr3_nt: TGTGCCATCGGAGGGGGCGTTGAAAATCAGCCCCAGCATTTT; cdr3_aa: CAIGGGVENQPQHF
d_call: -; j_call: TRBJ1-1; clone_size: -; v_call: TRBV5-1; cdr3_nt: TGCGCCAGCAGCTTATTCCCGGGTCCAGGGGCTTTCGGCACTGAAGCTTTCTTT; cdr3_aa: CASSLFPGPGAFGTEAFF
d_call: TRBD1; j_call: TRBJ2-7; clone_size: -; v_call: TRBV15; cdr3_nt: TGTGCCACCAGCAGAGGGGGGACAGGGGACGAGCAGTACTTC; cdr3_aa: CATSRGGTGDEQYF
d_call: -; j_call: TRBJ1-1; clone_size: -; v_call: TRBV4-1; cdr3_nt: TGCGCCAGCAGCCAATCCTTACCAGGGGTTACTGAAGCTTTCTTT; cdr3_aa: CASSQSLPGVTEAFF
d_call: TRBD1; j_call: TRBJ2-7; clone_size: once; v_call: TRBV6-5; cdr3_nt: TGTGCCAGCAGAGCCGGACAGGGCGGGTACGAGCAGTACTTC; cdr3_aa: CASRAGQGGYEQYF
d_call: TRBD2; j_call: TRBJ2-1; clone_size: -; v_call: TRBV4-3; cdr3_nt: TGCGCCAGCAGCCAAGACCATAGCGGGCTATACAATGAGCAGTTCTTC; cdr3_aa: CASSQDHSGLYNEQFF
d_call: TRBD1; j_call: TRBJ1-1; clone_size: few; v_call: TRBV4-2; cdr3_nt: TGTGCCAGCAGCCACAAAGACAGGGAGACTGAAGCTTTCTTT; cdr3_aa: CASSHKDRETEAFF
d_call: -; j_call: TRBJ1-2; clone_size: -; v_call: TRBV13; cdr3_nt: TGTGCCAGCAGCTTAGGAGAGGTCGGCTATGGCTACACCTTC; cdr3_aa: CASSLGEVGYGYTF
d_call: -; j_call: TRBJ2-3; clone_size: -; v_call: TRBV7-3; cdr3_nt: TGTGCCAGCAGCTCGAGGGGGTCCACAGATACGCAGTATTTT; cdr3_aa: CASSSRGSTDTQYF
d_call: TRBD1; j_call: TRBJ1-2; clone_size: -; v_call: TRBV5-4; cdr3_nt: TGTGCCAGCAGTACAGCAGGGGGCGCGGACTATGGCTACACCTTC; cdr3_aa: CASSTAGGADYGYTF
d_call: -; j_call: TRBJ2-7; clone_size: -; v_call: TRBV25-1; cdr3_nt: TGTGCCAGCAGTGTAGACTTACCCTTTGAGCAGTACTTC; cdr3_aa: CASSVDLPFEQYF
d_call: TRBD2; j_call: TRBJ2-7; clone_size: -; v_call: TRBV14; cdr3_nt: TGTGCCAGCAGCCCGGAGACTAGCGGGAGCGGCGAGCAGTACTTC; cdr3_aa: CASSPETSGSGEQYF
d_call: -; j_call: TRBJ1-3; clone_size: -; v_call: TRBV7-9; cdr3_nt: TGTGCCAGCAGCTTAGTTTTTAAGCTGGTCACTGAGGATGGAAACACCATATATTTT; cdr3_aa: CASSLVFKLVTEDGNTIYF
d_call: -; j_call: TRBJ1-2; clone_size: -; v_call: TRBV5-6; cdr3_nt: TGTGCCAGCAGCTTCGGGTCGTCAGATACCTTC; cdr3_aa: CASSFGSSDTF
d_call: TRBD1; j_call: TRBJ2-2; clone_size: -; v_call: TRBV28; cdr3_nt: TGTGCCAGCAATGACAGGGTCACCGGGGAGCTGTTTTTT; cdr3_aa: CASNDRVTGELFF
d_call: TRBD1; j_call: TRBJ2-2; clone_size: -; v_call: TRBV7-6; cdr3_nt: TGTGCCAGCAGCTTATATAACAGGGGTAGATCCGGGGAGCTGTTTTTT; cdr3_aa: CASSLYNRGRSGELFF
d_call: TRBD2; j_call: TRBJ2-7; clone_size: once; v_call: TRBV4-2; cdr3_nt: TGTGCCAGCAGCCAAGCCCTTCCGGGGGGTGTCTACGAGCAGTACTTC; cdr3_aa: CASSQALPGGVYEQYF
d_call: -; j_call: TRBJ2-7; clone_size: -; v_call: TRBV18; cdr3_nt: TGTGCCAGCTCCCCCGTTCCCCACGAGCAGTACTTC; cdr3_aa: CASSPVPHEQYF
d_call: TRBD1; j_call: TRBJ2-1; clone_size: -; v_call: TRBV5-1; cdr3_nt: TGCGCCAGCAGCGGGGACAGAGTGCAGTTCTTC; cdr3_aa: CASSGDRVQFF
d_call: TRBD1; j_call: TRBJ2-1; clone_size: -; v_call: TRBV2; cdr3_nt: TGTGCCAGCAGGCCGGCGGGGCAGGGACAGGGGATATACAATGAGCAGTTCTTC; cdr3_aa: CASRPAGQGQGIYNEQFF
d_call: -; j_call: TRBJ1-4; clone_size: -; v_call: TRBV11-1; cdr3_nt: TGTGCCAGCAGCTTCCAAGGAGGGCCTAATGAAAAACTGTTTTTT; cdr3_aa: CASSFQGGPNEKLFF